This T cell receptor (beta chain) was sequenced during a study of a mutant IDH1 vaccine in newly diagnosed glioma. Study in general: Most had both radiotherapy and temozolomide beforehand; others had only one.

Sequenced by immunoSEQ multiplex PCR; TCRdb stores in-frame clones only, minus some. This sample has 92,000 or so clones, with over 75% found just once. As for time point: baseline, week 1 (first vaccination visit). This sample's treatment: pre-vaccination baseline after standard-of-care therapy. The donors had new WHO grade 3 or 4 astrocytomas; these were IDH1-mutant and ATRX-lost. CDR3 size: 14 residues. Per the germline V gene, CDR1 is SGHDT and CDR2 is YYEEEE. The V and J ends lost 4 bases and 1 base respectively, with 11 bases between them. This clone was observed a handful of times. The sample here was PBMCs, taken from a glioma patient treated with radiotherapy, temozolomide or both. J is TRBJ1-1 and V is TRBV5-6; D unclear. The receptor was isolated from a man aged 35-49 years with glioma. Some clones in this sample may be carry-over from other donors' samples. The CDR3 bases are TGTGCCAGCAGCCGTCGACTCAGGAACACTGAAGCTTTCTTT. It translates to CASSRRLRNTEAFF.